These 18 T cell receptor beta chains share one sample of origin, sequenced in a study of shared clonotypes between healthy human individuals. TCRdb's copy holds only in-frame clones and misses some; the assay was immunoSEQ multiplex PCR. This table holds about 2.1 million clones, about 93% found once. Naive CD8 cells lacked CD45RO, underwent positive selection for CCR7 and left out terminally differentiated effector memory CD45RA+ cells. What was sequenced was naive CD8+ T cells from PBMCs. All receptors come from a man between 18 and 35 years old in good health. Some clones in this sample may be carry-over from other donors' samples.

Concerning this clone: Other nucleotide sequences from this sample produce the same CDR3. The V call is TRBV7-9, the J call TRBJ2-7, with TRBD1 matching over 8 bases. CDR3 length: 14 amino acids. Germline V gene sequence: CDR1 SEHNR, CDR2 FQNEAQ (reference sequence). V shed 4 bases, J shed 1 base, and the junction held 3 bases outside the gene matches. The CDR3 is CASSSTGGSYEQYF. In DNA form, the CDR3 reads TGTGCCAGCAGCTCTACAGGGGGATCCTACGAGCAGTACTTC.

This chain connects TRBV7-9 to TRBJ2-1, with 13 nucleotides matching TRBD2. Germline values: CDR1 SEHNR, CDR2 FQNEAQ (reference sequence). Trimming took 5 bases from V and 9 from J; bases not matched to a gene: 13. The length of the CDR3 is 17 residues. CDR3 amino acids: CASSPRLAGGWRGEQFF. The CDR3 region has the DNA TGTGCCAGCAGCCCCCGACTAGCGGGAGGCTGGCGCGGTGAGCAGTTCTTC.

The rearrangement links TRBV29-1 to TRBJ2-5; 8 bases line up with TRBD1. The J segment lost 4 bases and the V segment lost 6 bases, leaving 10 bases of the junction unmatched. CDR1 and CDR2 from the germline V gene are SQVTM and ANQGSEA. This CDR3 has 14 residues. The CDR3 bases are TGCAGCGTAACTGCACAGGGGGACGGAGAGACCCAGTACTTC. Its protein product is CSVTAQGDGETQYF.

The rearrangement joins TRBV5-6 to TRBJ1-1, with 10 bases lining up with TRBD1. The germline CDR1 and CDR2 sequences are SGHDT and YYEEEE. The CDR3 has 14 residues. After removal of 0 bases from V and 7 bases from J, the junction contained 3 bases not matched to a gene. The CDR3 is CASSLDGQGGEAFF. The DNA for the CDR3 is TGTGCCAGCAGCTTGGACGGACAGGGGGGTGAAGCTTTCTTT.

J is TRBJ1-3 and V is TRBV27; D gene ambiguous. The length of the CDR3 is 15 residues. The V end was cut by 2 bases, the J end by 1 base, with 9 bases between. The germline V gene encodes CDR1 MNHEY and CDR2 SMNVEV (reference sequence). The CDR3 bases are TGTGCCAGCAGTTTAAACATTAATTCTGGAAACACCATATATTTT. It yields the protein CASSLNINSGNTIYF.

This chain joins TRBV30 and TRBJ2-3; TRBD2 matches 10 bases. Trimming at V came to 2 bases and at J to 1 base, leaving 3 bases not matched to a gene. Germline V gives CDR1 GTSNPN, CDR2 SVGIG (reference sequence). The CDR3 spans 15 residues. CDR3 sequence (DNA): TGTGCCTGGAGTACGGGGACTAGCGGCACAGATACGCAGTATTTT. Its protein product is CAWSTGTSGTDTQYF.

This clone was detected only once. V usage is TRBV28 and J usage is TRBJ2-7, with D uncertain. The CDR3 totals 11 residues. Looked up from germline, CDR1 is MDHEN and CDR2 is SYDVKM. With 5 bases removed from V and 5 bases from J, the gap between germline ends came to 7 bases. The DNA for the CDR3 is TGTGCCAGCAGTCGGATCGACGAGCAGTACTTC. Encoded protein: CASSRIDEQYF.

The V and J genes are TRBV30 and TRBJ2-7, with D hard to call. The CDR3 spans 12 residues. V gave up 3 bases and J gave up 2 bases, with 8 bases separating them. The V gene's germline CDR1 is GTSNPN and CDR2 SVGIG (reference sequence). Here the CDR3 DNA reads TGTGCCTGGAGGTCAAAACCCTACGAGCAGTACTTC. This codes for CAWRSKPYEQYF.

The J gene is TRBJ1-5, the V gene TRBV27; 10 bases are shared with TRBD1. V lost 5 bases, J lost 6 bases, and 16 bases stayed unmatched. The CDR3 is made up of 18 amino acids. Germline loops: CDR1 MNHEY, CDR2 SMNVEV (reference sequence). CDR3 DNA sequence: TGTGCCAGCAGTCCTTTTAGGGAGTGGGACAGGGGCGGTCAGCCCCAGCATTTT. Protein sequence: CASSPFREWDRGGQPQHF.

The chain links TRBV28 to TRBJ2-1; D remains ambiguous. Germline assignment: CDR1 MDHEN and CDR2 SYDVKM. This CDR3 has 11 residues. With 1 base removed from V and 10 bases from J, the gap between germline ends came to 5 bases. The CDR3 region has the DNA TGTGCCAGCAGTTTATACCGGGAGCAGTTCTTC. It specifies CASSLYREQFF.

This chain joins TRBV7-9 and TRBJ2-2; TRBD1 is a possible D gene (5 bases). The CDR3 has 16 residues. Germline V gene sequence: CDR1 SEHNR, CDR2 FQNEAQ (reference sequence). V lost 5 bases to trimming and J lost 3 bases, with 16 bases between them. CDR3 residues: CASSKGIYQDTGELFF. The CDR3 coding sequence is TGTGCCAGCAGCAAGGGGATTTACCAAGACACCGGGGAGCTGTTTTTT. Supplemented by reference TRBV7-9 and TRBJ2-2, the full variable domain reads DTGVSQNPRHKITKRGQNVTFRCDPISEHNRLYWYRQTLGQGPEFLTYFQNEAQLEKSRLLSDRFSAERPKGSFSTLEIQRTEQGDSAMYLCASSKGIYQDTGELFFGEGSRLTVL.

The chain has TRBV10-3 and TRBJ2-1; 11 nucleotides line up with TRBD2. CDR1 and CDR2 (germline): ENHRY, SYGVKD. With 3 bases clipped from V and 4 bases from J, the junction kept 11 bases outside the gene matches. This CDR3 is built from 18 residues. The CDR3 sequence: CAISDYNSGRAQYNEQFF. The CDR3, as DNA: TGTGCCATCAGTGACTACAATAGCGGGAGGGCGCAGTACAATGAGCAGTTCTTC.

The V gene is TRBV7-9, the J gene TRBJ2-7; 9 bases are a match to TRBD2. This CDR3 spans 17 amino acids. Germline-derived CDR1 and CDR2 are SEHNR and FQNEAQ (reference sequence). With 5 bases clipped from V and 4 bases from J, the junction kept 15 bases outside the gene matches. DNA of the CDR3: TGTGCCAGCAGCCCCCTTATCTCCGCTAGCGGGAATTACGAGCAGTACTTC. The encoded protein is CASSPLISASGNYEQYF.

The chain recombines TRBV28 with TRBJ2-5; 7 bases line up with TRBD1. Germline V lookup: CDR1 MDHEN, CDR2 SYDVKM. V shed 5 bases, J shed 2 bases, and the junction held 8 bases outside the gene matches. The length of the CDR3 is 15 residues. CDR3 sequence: CASSETRGPQETQYF. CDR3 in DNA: TGTGCCAGCAGTGAAACGAGGGGGCCTCAAGAGACCCAGTACTTC.

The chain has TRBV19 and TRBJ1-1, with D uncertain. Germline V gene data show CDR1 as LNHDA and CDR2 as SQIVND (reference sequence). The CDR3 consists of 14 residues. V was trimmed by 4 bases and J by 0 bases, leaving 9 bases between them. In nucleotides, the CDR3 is TGTGCCAGTAGTAGTAGGAGCATGAACACTGAAGCTTTCTTT. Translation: CASSSRSMNTEAFF.

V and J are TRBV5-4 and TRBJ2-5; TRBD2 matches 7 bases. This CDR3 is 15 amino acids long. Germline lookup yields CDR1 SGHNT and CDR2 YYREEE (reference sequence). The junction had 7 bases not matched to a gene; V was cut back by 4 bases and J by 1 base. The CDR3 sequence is CASSISGLPQETQYF. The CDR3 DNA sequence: TGTGCCAGCAGCATCTCGGGACTACCCCAAGAGACCCAGTACTTC.

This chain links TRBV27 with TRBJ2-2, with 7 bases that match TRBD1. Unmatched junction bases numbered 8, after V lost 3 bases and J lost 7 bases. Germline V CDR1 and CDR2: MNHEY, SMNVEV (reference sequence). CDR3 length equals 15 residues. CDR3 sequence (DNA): TGTGCCAGCAGTTTGGTTACAGGGGAAATCGGGGAGCTGTTTTTT. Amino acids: CASSLVTGEIGELFF.

CDR3 sequence: CASSQDPLGSSYNEQFF. As DNA, the CDR3 is TGCGCCAGCAGCCAAGACCCTCTCGGGAGCTCCTACAATGAGCAGTTCTTC. The chain couples TRBV4-3 to TRBJ2-1; weak D call: TRBD2 (6 bases). V shed 0 bases and J shed 0 bases, with 12 bases lying between them. Germline V gene data show CDR1 as LGHNA and CDR2 as YSLEER. The CDR3 is 17 amino acids.